Shown below are 26 T cell receptor beta chains from a single sample sequenced in a study of shared clonotypes between healthy human individuals. The protocol was immunoSEQ multiplex PCR, while the TCRdb copy is restricted to in-frame clones and leaves out a portion. The repertoire has around 750,000 clones, around 74% of them found once; the top ten carry approximately 1.7%. Sequenced input: memory CD4+ T cells sorted from blood. The subset: CD45RA-negative fraction. These receptors all stem from a woman aged 25 to 39 in good health.

The chain couples TRBV5-6 to TRBJ1-5; the D is unclear. This CDR3 is built from 14 residues. Trimming removed 0 bases from V and 4 bases from J, with 8 bases in between. CDR1 and CDR2 from the germline V gene are SGHDT and YYEEEE. The CDR3 spells CASSLAIGNQPQHF. The DNA of the CDR3 is TGTGCCAGCAGCTTGGCGATCGGGAATCAGCCCCAGCATTTT.

This clone was picked up a small number of times. The rearrangement joins TRBV11-2 to TRBJ2-7, with a possible D match to TRBD2 (5 bases). The CDR3 consists of 16 residues. The V end was cut by 3 bases, the J end by 5 bases, with 20 bases between. From germline, CDR1 is SGHAT and CDR2 FQNNGV. DNA of the CDR3: TGTGCCAGCAGCTTCACCGCGAGGAGAGGGTACCACGAGCAGTACTTC. Its protein is CASSFTARRGYHEQYF.

The CDR3 DNA reads as TGTGCCAGCAGCGTCGGGCCGAATGAAAAACTGTTTTTT. It codes for CASSVGPNEKLFF. This chain connects TRBV9 to TRBJ1-4; D not certain. V was shortened by 2 bases and J by 5 bases, with 7 bases between the two germline ends. The germline V gene has CDR1 SGDLS and CDR2 YYNGEE. The length of the CDR3 is 13 residues.

As concerns this clone: The sample has other DNA sequences that encode this CDR3 too. The chain is built from TRBV2 and TRBJ2-3, with 11 bases lining up with TRBD2. In germline, CDR1 is SNHLY, CDR2 FYNNEI. There are 15 residues in the CDR3. Germline trimming cut 6 bases from V and 1 base from J; bases unmatched to any gene: 3. CDR3 coding DNA: TGTGCCAGCAGAGCGGGACTAGCGGGCACAGATACGCAGTATTTT. Amino acid sequence: CASRAGLAGTDTQYF.

This rearrangement joins TRBV18 to TRBJ1-5; D is uncertain. CDR1 KGHSH and CDR2 LQKENI come from the germline V gene. This CDR3 is 14 amino acids long. Trimming pared 5 bases from V and 2 bases from J, leaving 10 bases between. The CDR3 DNA sequence: TGTGCCAGCTCATTACGGACCGGCAATCAGCCCCAGCATTTT. It is translated as CASSLRTGNQPQHF.

The chain links TRBV5-1 to TRBJ1-3; D not resolved. V was shortened by 5 bases and J by 0 bases, with 6 bases between the two germline ends. The germline CDR1 and CDR2 sequences are SGHRS and YFSETQ. CDR3 length equals 13 residues. CDR3 bases: TGCGCCAGCAGTGGTGGCTCTGGAAACACCATATATTTT. Its translation is CASSGGSGNTIYF.

The chain links TRBV11-2 to TRBJ1-2, with a weak D call TRBD1 (5 bases). In germline, CDR1 is SGHAT, CDR2 FQNNGV. Trimming shortened V by 2 bases and J by 5 bases, and 12 bases separated the two germline ends. The CDR3 is made up of 14 amino acids. This CDR3 reads CASSLRAGNYGYTF. The CDR3 coding sequence is TGTGCCAGCAGCTTAAGGGCAGGGAATTATGGCTACACCTTC.

This clone was counted between two and nine times. This chain connects TRBV6-4 to TRBJ2-5; tentative D call: TRBD2 (5 bases). V lost 6 bases to trimming and J lost 3 bases, with 17 bases between them. The germline V gene encodes CDR1 MRHNA and CDR2 SNTAGT. The CDR3 spans 15 residues. The CDR3 DNA reads TGTGCCAGCAGGGGGATGGACTCCTCGGAAGAGACCCAGTACTTC. It encodes CASRGMDSSEETQYF.

This rearrangement joins TRBV7-8 to TRBJ2-3, with 7 bases identical to TRBD2. The CDR3 loop spans 17 amino acids. Looked up from germline, CDR1 is SGHVS and CDR2 is FQNEAQ. Germline trimming cut 3 bases from V and 3 bases from J; bases unmatched to any gene: 12. The CDR3 loop is CASSLRDGGRGTDTQYF. The DNA for the CDR3 is TGTGCCAGCAGCTTGCGGGATGGCGGGAGAGGGACAGATACGCAGTATTTT.

The chain employs TRBV11-2 and TRBJ1-4, with D hard to call. The V gene lost 1 base and the J gene lost 4 bases, with 10 bases spanning the gap. Germline V gene sequence: CDR1 SGHAT, CDR2 FQNNGV. The CDR3 runs to 15 residues. DNA of the CDR3: TGTGCCAGCAGCTTAGTTTTGGCAGATAATGAAAAACTGTTTTTT. This gives the protein CASSLVLADNEKLFF.

This chain joins TRBV27 and TRBJ2-5; TRBD1 matches at 8 bases. The CDR3 spans 14 residues. The trim removed 3 bases at V and 5 bases at J, leaving 5 bases unmatched. From germline, CDR1 is MNHEY and CDR2 SMNVEV (reference sequence). The CDR3 bases are TGTGCCAGCAGTTTCGGCCACAGGGGGGAGACCCAGTACTTC. Its protein is CASSFGHRGETQYF.

This clone appeared many times. This chain joins TRBV4-1 and TRBJ2-3; D not resolved. This CDR3 has 15 amino acids. Germline values: CDR1 MGHRA, CDR2 YSYEKL. The V end lost 1 base, the J end lost 2 bases, and 10 bases lay between the germline ends. The CDR3 region has the DNA TGCGCCAGCAGCCAAGGGCAGGACGCCACAGATACGCAGTATTTT. Its translation is CASSQGQDATDTQYF.

This rearrangement joins TRBV11-3 to TRBJ2-2; 7 bases agree with TRBD2. V shed 2 bases and J 6 bases; nucleotides not matched to a gene: 6. Germline CDR1 SGHNT, CDR2 YENEEA. This CDR3 contains 15 residues. This CDR3 is CASSLSAGEAGELFF. The DNA for the CDR3 is TGTGCCAGCAGCTTATCTGCGGGAGAGGCCGGGGAGCTGTTTTTT.

The chain employs TRBV4-1 and TRBJ1-2, with 8 positions matching TRBD1. The germline V gene encodes CDR1 MGHRA and CDR2 YSYEKL. This CDR3 contains 16 residues. The ends lost 0 bases at V and 7 bases at J; junction bases unmatched: 10. In DNA, the CDR3 is TGCGCCAGCAGCCAAGAGCCGGGACAGGACAGAGTTGGCTACACCTTC. Protein: CASSQEPGQDRVGYTF.

The chain joins TRBV27 to TRBJ2-1; D ambiguous. Trimming took 5 bases from V and 6 from J, leaving 17 bases between them. Germline V gives CDR1 MNHEY, CDR2 SMNVEV (reference sequence). The CDR3 is 15 residues long. The CDR3 nucleotides are TGTGCCAGCAGTCCCCGTCGGCTCGTGGGCAATGAGCAGTTCTTC. Translation gives CASSPRRLVGNEQFF.

The V gene is TRBV23-1, the J gene TRBJ1-2; D ambiguous. TRBV23-1 is sorted into the ORF group, with uncertain function. The germline V and J ends were trimmed by 0 bases and 8 bases, with 19 bases remaining between them. CDR3 length: 16 amino acids. The CDR3: CASSQSREDRSCGYTF. In nucleotides, the CDR3 is TGCGCCAGCAGTCAATCGAGGGAGGATAGGAGTTGCGGCTACACCTTC.

The chain uses TRBV25-1 and TRBJ1-4; TRBD1 matches 8 bases. Germline CDR1 reads MGHDK; CDR2 reads SYGVNS. This CDR3 contains 16 residues. V shed 4 bases and J 4 bases; nucleotides not matched to a gene: 8. The CDR3 sequence: CASSGLTGGSNEKLFF. In DNA, the CDR3 is TGTGCCAGCAGTGGACTTACAGGGGGAAGTAATGAAAAACTGTTTTTT.

In its sample, this clone was seen a few times. The chain employs TRBV2 and TRBJ2-2, with 8 nucleotides matching TRBD1. The CDR3 has 15 amino acids. Germline V gene sequence: CDR1 SNHLY, CDR2 FYNNEI. V was clipped by 6 bases and J by 6 bases; unmatched bases: 9. This CDR3 is CASSPGQGGPGELFF. The CDR3 bases are TGTGCCAGCAGCCCAGGACAGGGAGGTCCCGGGGAGCTGTTTTTT.

V gene TRBV7-9 combines with J gene TRBJ1-2; no clear D gene. This CDR3 has 13 amino acids. The germline V gene encodes CDR1 SEHNR and CDR2 FQNEAQ (reference sequence). The V and J ends lost 1 base and 8 bases respectively, with 11 bases between them. CDR3: CASSLERSQGYTF. CDR3 sequence (DNA): TGTGCCAGCAGCTTAGAGCGGTCCCAGGGCTACACCTTC.

The chain couples TRBV19 to TRBJ2-2, with 8 nucleotides matching TRBD2. Germline values: CDR1 LNHDA, CDR2 SQIVND (reference sequence). The ends lost 4 bases at V and 7 bases at J; junction bases unmatched: 8. This CDR3 region has 15 residues. CDR3 region: CASSNPRTSHGELFF. The CDR3, as DNA: TGTGCCAGTAGTAACCCACGGACTAGCCACGGGGAGCTGTTTTTT.

The CDR3 loop is CASSYLASEGHGYTF. The CDR3 DNA is TGTGCCAGCAGTTACCTCGCGTCCGAGGGCCACGGCTACACCTTC. This sequence joins TRBV6-6 and TRBJ1-2; no reliable D call. Germline CDR1 is MNHNY and CDR2 is SVGAGI (reference sequence). The CDR3 totals 15 residues. V lost 2 bases, J lost 8 bases, and 18 bases lay in between.

The chain employs TRBV7-6 and TRBJ2-1; 11 nucleotides align to TRBD2. The CDR3 covers 15 residues. V lost 6 bases and J lost 5; bases outside the gene matches: 6. CDR1 and CDR2 from the germline V gene are SGHVS and FNYEAQ. The CDR3 region has the DNA TGTGCCAGCAGACGACTAGCGGGGAAAAACAATGAGCAGTTCTTC. It is translated as CASRRLAGKNNEQFF.

This clone appeared many times. V usage is TRBV27 and J usage is TRBJ1-2; D possibly corresponds to TRBD1 (6 bases). Germline V gene data show CDR1 as MNHEY and CDR2 as SMNVEV (reference sequence). This CDR3 has 15 amino acids. The ends were cut back, 4 bases at V and 3 bases at J, with 15 bases in the middle. CDR3: CASSSTFGQYYGYTF. The CDR3 DNA reads as TGTGCCAGCAGTTCTACCTTTGGACAGTACTATGGCTACACCTTC.

The chain uses TRBV4-1 and TRBJ1-3; the D is unclear. Deletions cut 0 bases from V and 0 bases from J, with 9 bases between. The CDR3 is 16 amino acids. Per the germline V gene, CDR1 is MGHRA and CDR2 is YSYEKL. The CDR3 nucleotides are TGCGCCAGCAGCCAAGATATTAATAGCTCTGGAAACACCATATATTTT. As protein: CASSQDINSSGNTIYF.

A single count supports this clone. The V and J genes are TRBV2 and TRBJ2-3, with 11 bases that match TRBD2. The germline V gene encodes CDR1 SNHLY and CDR2 FYNNEI. The CDR3 totals 13 residues. J lost 7 bases, V lost 7 bases, and 4 bases had no gene match. CDR3 in DNA: TGTGCCAGCATAGCGGGAGGGCTGAATACGCAGTATTTT. Protein product: CASIAGGLNTQYF.

The V and J genes are TRBV9 and TRBJ2-1; D unclear. Trimming stripped 0 bases from V and 0 bases from J, with 7 bases between. This CDR3 contains 15 residues. CDR1 SGDLS and CDR2 YYNGEE come from the germline V gene. For the CDR3, the DNA is TGTGCCAGCAGCGTAGTGCCCCGCTCCTACAATGAGCAGTTCTTC. Translation gives CASSVVPRSYNEQFF.